Below, one T cell receptor beta chain is given with its context. Only one count was recorded for this clonotype. Its specific antigen is unknown. The input lacks base qualities; no much larger clone sits a single base away. One read alone lends weak support. These data are taken from a study of CD8 T cells in Susac syndrome (dated by TCRdb to about 2019). General notes on the study: Whether CD8+ T cell activation and differentiation in Susac syndrome was antigen driven was tested using repertoire sequencing. Clonality of the CD8+ T cell repertoire was compared between roughly 13 healthy donors, some 14 Susac syndrome patients and some 15 multiple sclerosis patients. On the study overall, not on this receptor specifically: The number of individuals in the TCR sequencing and HLA analysis was recognized as being relatively small.

RNA was extracted using the RNeasy kit, and roughly 0.45 to 1 microgram was reverse transcribed with random hexamers. TCR beta CDR3 regions were amplified with the immunoSEQ multiplex PCR assay covering 54 Vbeta and 13 Jbeta segments. PCR amplification bias was corrected by using a synthetic template baseline for primer optimization and computational correction. The original pipeline was this. Only productive sequences were kept, with reads annotated to V, D and J genes according to IMGT and analyzed in immunoSEQ Analyzer. Clonality was calculated as one minus the Shannon entropy normalized by log2 of the number of productive unique sequences. For each patient and control, public and private clones were evaluated within the 100 most prevalent clones. Susac-specific clones were defined as absent from healthy and MS cohorts, around 970 published viral clones and other ImmuneACCESS disease sequences. The public reads were reprocessed in TCRdb via fastp at Q25 and MiXCR, keeping in-frame beta chains. Rows are combined by CDR3 protein, so each entry shows the most common genes and DNA. TCRdb, not the authors, supplied the V and J calls. The sample profile shows around 150,000 distinct CDR3 sequences; about 94% of them were found once. The ten largest clones capture about 0.25% of the sample.

Peripheral blood CD8+ and CD4+ T cells from healthy donors, Susac syndrome patients and multiple sclerosis patients were profiled using high-throughput TCR beta sequencing. Healthy donors were included as age- and sex-matched controls. Bulk CD8+ and CD4+ T cells were purified magnetically by negative isolation, whereas CD8+ TEMRA cells were enriched by FACS. Blood was drawn into EDTA tubes, processed within 24 hours, and PBMCs were isolated by density gradient centrifugation. PBMCs intended for TCR sequencing were frozen in liquid nitrogen and were later thawed in a 37 degrees C water bath. Purity of sorted or isolated CD4+, CD8+ and CD8+ TEMRA cells was at least 90%. V loses 5 bases, J loses 4 bases, and the germline ends lie 12 bases apart. Its CDR3 holds 13 amino acids, cysteine through phenylalanine. The retained sequence is limited to the CDR3, 39 bases, with the frame set at the first base.

Sequenced sample: CD8+ T cells from PBMCs. The clonotype was recovered from a human donor in good health. Recombination linked TRBV12-3 or TRBV12-4 to TRBJ2-7; the D element could tentatively be TRBD1 or TRBD2, as 5 bases agree for each. CDR3 protein: CASSHGALYEQYF. The nucleotide sequence is given as TGTGCCAGCAGTCACGGGGCTCTTTACGAGCAGTACTTC.